These 9 T cell receptor beta chains originate from one sample sequenced in a study of blood T cells in healthy people across ages. Sample-barcoded 5' priming and a J-beta primer mix drove a second PCR of roughly 7 to 11 cycles. TCRdb used MiXCR to reprocess the 5' RACE reads, holding one entry per CDR3 protein. The table records 1.5 million to 1.8 million distinct CDR3 sequences, approximately 43% of them present only once. Sequenced sample: blood. The receptors here all came from a young woman in good health.

In the case of this clonotype: One end of the junction does not line up with germline, which may come from a read error. The gene calls are TRBV4-3 and TRBJ2-3, with TRBD1 as a possible D gene (6 bases). The CDR3 is 16 residues long. Germline CDR1 is LGHNA and CDR2 is YSLEER. The CDR3 coding sequence is TGCGCCAGCAGCCGTCTTTCGGGACATCTCACAGGTACGCAGTATTTT. Amino acid sequence: CASSRLSGHLTGTQYF.

CDR3 in DNA: TGCAGTGCTAGCCGCCGACAGCCCCCCTACGAGCAGTACTTC. The encoded protein is CSASRRQPPYEQYF. V usage is TRBV20-1 and J usage is TRBJ2-7; possibly TRBD1 for D (5 bases). Germline CDR1 and CDR2: DFQATT and SNEGSKA (reference sequence). Trimming shortened V by 3 bases and J by 2 bases, and 14 bases separated the two germline ends. This CDR3 has 14 residues.

V is TRBV7-2 and J is TRBJ1-2; D call uncertain. Trimming pared 1 base from V and 3 bases from J, leaving 12 bases between. Germline V CDR1 and CDR2: SGHTA, FQGNSA. The length of the CDR3 is 15 residues. The CDR3 DNA sequence: TGTGCCAGCAGCTTAGGACGATGGGCGGACTATGGCTACACCTTC. This encodes CASSLGRWADYGYTF.

This clonotype has more than one count but fewer than ten. The gene calls are TRBV5-1 and TRBJ1-5, with D possibly TRBD1 on 5 matching bases. Trimming removed 0 bases at V and 7 bases at J, with 11 bases between. The CDR3 is 14 residues long. Germline CDR1 SGHRS, CDR2 YFSETQ. The CDR3 sequence: CASSLVPGSQPQHF. The CDR3 nucleotides read TGCGCCAGCAGCTTGGTCCCAGGGAGCCAGCCCCAGCATTTT.

This chain connects TRBV4-1 to TRBJ2-5; possibly TRBD2 for D (6 bases). The CDR3 length is 15 residues. Germline V gene data show CDR1 as MGHRA and CDR2 as YSYEKL. The V gene lost 4 bases and the J gene lost 1 base, with 13 bases spanning the gap. The CDR3: CASSPLGGPQETQYF. Here the CDR3 DNA reads TGCGCCAGCAGCCCTCTGGGAGGACCCCAAGAGACCCAGTACTTC.

This clonotype was observed once. V is TRBV29-1 and J is TRBJ1-1; maybe TRBD1 (5 bases). Germline loops: CDR1 SQVTM, CDR2 ANQGSEA. The V end was cut by 6 bases, the J end by 7 bases, with 12 bases between. There are 11 residues in the CDR3. The CDR3 DNA is TGCAGCGTGGGGGGGGGGAGTGAAGCTTTCTTT. It specifies CSVGGGSEAFF.

The chain joins TRBV29-1 to TRBJ2-4, with D perhaps assigned TRBD1 or TRBD2 (5 bases each). The J call may be in error: the DNA end matches TRBJ2-5 better. Germline lookup yields CDR1 SQVTM and CDR2 ANQGSEA. The CDR3 extends over 12 amino acids. The CDR3 sequence: CSVAGTQETQYF. The CDR3, as DNA: TGCAGCGTTGCCGGGACCCAAGAGACCCAGTACTTC.

A note on this clonotype: A much larger clone sits a single nucleotide away, making a read error possible. The J gene is TRBJ1-6, the V gene TRBV5-5; D ambiguous. The CDR3 has 14 residues. Germline CDR1 SGHKS, CDR2 YYEKEE (reference sequence). Written as DNA, the CDR3 is TGTGCCAGCACCAGAGACATAATTAATTCACCCATCCACTTT. It yields the protein CASTRDIINSPIHF.

This clonotype was seen a few times. This sequence joins TRBV7-2 and TRBJ2-5, with 8 bases that match TRBD2. This CDR3 comprises 16 residues. V shed 3 bases and J 2 bases; nucleotides not matched to a gene: 8. Germline assignment: CDR1 SGHTA and CDR2 FQGNSA. The CDR3 DNA reads as TGTGCCAGCAGCTTGAAAATTGGCGGGGGGCAAGAGACCCAGTACTTC. Residues: CASSLKIGGGQETQYF.